The rows below give T cell receptor beta chains drawn from one sample of a study of type 1 regulatory T cells. TCRdb fed the reads into MiXCR, producing one record per CDR3 protein. The sample carries thousands of distinct CDR3 sequences, 25% to 30% recorded once. Their antigens are not known. Sample: cultured T cells, either the whole culture or a sorted T cell fraction (not recorded which). All receptors derive from a human donor in good health. Each CDR3 is given without its conserved first and last residue.

v_call	j_call	cdr3_aa
TRBV30	TRBJ2-7	AWSVWELNLYEQY
TRBV5-4	TRBJ2-1	ASSLARTSTEQF
TRBV7-2	TRBJ2-5	ASSFQASGQETQY
TRBV20-1	TRBJ2-2	SASTAPGLPINTGELF
TRBV9	TRBJ2-2	ASRKTLANTGELL
TRBV23-1	TRBJ1-5	ASSQRVDQPQH
TRBV18	TRBJ1-1	ASSQGGDTEAF
TRBV20-1	TRBJ1-1	SARGSQSEAF
TRBV12-3/TRBV12-4	TRBJ2-7	ASRDRTYEQY
TRBV20-1	TRBJ1-5	SARDRPPMPQH
TRBV5-6	TRBJ1-2	ASSLVAAPGYT
TRBV19	TRBJ2-7	ASSINGLSYEQY
TRBV12-3/TRBV12-4	TRBJ2-1	ASSQGLAGLNEQF
TRBV3-1	TRBJ2-7	ASSQGMTSGRTYEQY
TRBV6-2/TRBV6-3	TRBJ2-1	ASSPAGTIDEQF
TRBV5-1	TRBJ2-2	ASSLTSGSSTGELF
TRBV5-1	TRBJ2-2	ASSYTTSSTGELF
TRBV7-2	TRBJ2-3	ASSRLAGVADTQY
TRBV10-3	TRBJ1-1	AIGRDLNTEAF
TRBV20-1	TRBJ1-1	SASPRGTYAEAF
TRBV6-6	TRBJ2-2	ASRPTSGRDAGELF
TRBV10-3	TRBJ1-5	AITPGSNQPQH
TRBV5-6	TRBJ2-1	ASSFVLGQGYNEQF
TRBV5-1	TRBJ2-5	ASSLVSGVQETQY
TRBV28	TRBJ2-5	ASGNGRETQY
TRBV7-9	TRBJ2-2	ASSRIPLTSGNNTGELF
TRBV18	TRBJ2-3	ASSGESTGMQY
TRBV20-1	TRBJ2-7	SALDRGRSYEQY
TRBV5-1	TRBJ1-6	ASSLTLMHDSPLH
TRBV20-1	TRBJ2-5	SARTQAGQTQY
TRBV9	TRBJ1-2	ASSVEPNYGYT
TRBV20-1	TRBJ2-4	SAKETVNIQY
TRBV29-1	TRBJ2-1	SVEPYDEQF
TRBV20-1	TRBJ2-5	SAPRVLEETQY
TRBV6-5	TRBJ1-2	ASRAGQARGYT
TRBV5-4	TRBJ2-3	ASSLAAKASAQY
TRBV19	TRBJ2-1	ASSIILPGLAGGRNEQF
TRBV7-6	TRBJ2-1	ASSSGAQSSYNEQF
TRBV27	TRBJ2-3	ASSLRFRTSSTDTQY
TRBV28	TRBJ2-1	ASSLGEEGF
TRBV7-3	TRBJ2-7	ASSLGTGFAYEQY
TRBV4-3	TRBJ2-2	ASSQIPAGELF
TRBV2	TRBJ2-3	ASSEGRARTDTQY
TRBV5-1	TRBJ2-3	ASQRESDTQY
TRBV4-3	TRBJ2-6	ASSPKISTGGARANVLT
TRBV4-2	TRBJ2-4	ASSQVEGGIQY
TRBV18	TRBJ2-7	ASSPRRESSYEQY
TRBV9	TRBJ2-5	ASSGTGGETQY